The 21 T cell receptor beta chains in this list originate from one sample, sequenced in a study of PD-1 blockade in classical Hodgkin lymphoma. Time point defined: cycle 4 day 1 (C4D1), after five to seven weeks of nivolumab. Patients all relapsed after autologous stem cell transplantation, and there was variation in brentuximab vedotin exposure. Magnetic depletion of unwanted cells isolated CD4+ T cells from thawed PBMCs. TCRdb keeps only in-frame clones here, not all; method: immunoSEQ multiplex PCR. Here the sample spans just under 6,500 clones, 86% being singletons. Here the sequenced sample was CD4+ T cells from blood, taken before the fourth cycle of nivolumab. These receptors all stem from a human donor with classical Hodgkin lymphoma.

The gene calls are TRBV7-9 and TRBJ2-2; 12 bases line up with TRBD2. The CDR3 length is 17 residues. CDR1 and CDR2 from the germline V gene are SEHNR and FQNEAQ (reference sequence). Germline trimming cut 1 base from V and 5 bases from J; bases unmatched to any gene: 5. CDR3 in amino acids: CASSLGTSGEITGELFF. The DNA for the CDR3 is TGTGCCAGCAGCTTAGGGACTAGCGGGGAGATTACCGGGGAGCTGTTTTTT.

The chain uses TRBV12-5 and TRBJ1-2; the D is unclear. CDR3 length equals 13 residues. Per germline, CDR1 LGHNT and CDR2 FRNRAP. V lost 7 bases to trimming and J lost 0 bases, with 9 bases between them. The CDR3 spells CASDDPTNYGYTF. The CDR3, as DNA: TGTGCTAGTGATGATCCCACTAACTATGGCTACACCTTC. Looking up the rest from reference TRBV12-5 and TRBJ1-2 gives the full variable domain: DARVTQTPRHKVTEMGQEVTMRCQPILGHNTVFWYRQTMMQGLELLAYFRNRAPLDDSGMPKDRFSAEMPDATLATLKIQPSEPRDSAVYFCASDDPTNYGYTFGSGTRLTVV.

The V call is TRBV29-1, the J call TRBJ1-3; TRBD1 matches at 10 bases. V lost 4 bases and J lost 1; bases outside the gene matches: 4. In germline, CDR1 is SQVTM, CDR2 ANQGSEA. The CDR3 sequence is 15 residues long. As DNA, the CDR3 is TGCAGCGTTGGGGACAGGGGATCGTCTGGAAACACCATATATTTT. Protein product: CSVGDRGSSGNTIYF.

V and J are TRBV7-2 and TRBJ2-3; D unresolved. This CDR3 contains 14 residues. Germline V gives CDR1 SGHTA, CDR2 FQGNSA. V shed 0 bases and J shed 0 bases, with 4 bases lying between them. This chain's CDR3 is CASSLAWSTDTQYF. The CDR3 DNA is TGTGCCAGCAGCTTAGCCTGGAGCACAGATACGCAGTATTTT.

In this sample, this clone turned up once. The gene calls are TRBV19 and TRBJ1-2, with 8 bases aligning to TRBD1. The trim removed 4 bases at V and 1 base at J, leaving 8 bases unmatched. This CDR3 has 16 amino acids. Germline CDR1 and CDR2: LNHDA and SQIVND (reference sequence). CDR3 bases: TGTGCCAGTAGTACCCGGACAGGGAATAATAACTATGGCTACACCTTC. This gives the protein CASSTRTGNNNYGYTF.

This chain uses TRBV18 with TRBJ2-2; no clear D gene. Germline V gene sequence: CDR1 KGHSH, CDR2 LQKENI. The V and J ends lost 5 bases and 8 bases respectively, with 12 bases between them. CDR3 length equals 13 residues. CDR3 sequence reads: CASSGPNRGELFF. The CDR3 DNA reads TGTGCCAGCTCAGGGCCCAACAGAGGGGAGCTGTTTTTT.

The chain employs TRBV29-1 and TRBJ2-2, with D perhaps TRBD1 (6 bases). The CDR3 is 14 residues long. V was trimmed by 2 bases and J by 2 bases, leaving 9 bases between them. Looked up from germline, CDR1 is SQVTM and CDR2 is ANQGSEA. This CDR3 is CSVEWGHNTGELFF. DNA of the CDR3: TGCAGCGTTGAATGGGGACATAACACCGGGGAGCTGTTTTTT.

The chain combines TRBV6-1 with TRBJ2-2; 9 bases align to TRBD1. The V gene's germline CDR1 is MNHNS and CDR2 SASEGT. V lost 8 bases to trimming and J lost 7 bases; unmatched junction nucleotides: 8. The CDR3 has 14 amino acids. As DNA, the CDR3 is TGTGCCAGCGACAACAGGGGGCGCGACGGGGAGCTGTTTTTT. This codes for CASDNRGRDGELFF.

DNA for the CDR3: TGTGCCTGGAGTAGTTACAGGGGGGCCTACGAGCAGTACTTC. It yields the protein CAWSSYRGAYEQYF. This chain links TRBV30 with TRBJ2-7; 8 bases agree with TRBD1. The trim removed 2 bases at V and 2 bases at J, leaving 5 bases unmatched. Germline V lookup: CDR1 GTSNPN, CDR2 SVGIG (reference sequence). The CDR3 sequence is 14 residues long.

This clone was observed a few times. The rearrangement uses TRBV4-2 and TRBJ2-7; possibly TRBD1 for D (5 bases). Germline V lookup: CDR1 LGHNA, CDR2 YNFKEQ. The CDR3 is 14 residues long. V lost 1 base to trimming and J lost 4 bases, with 11 bases between them. In DNA form, the CDR3 reads TGTGCCAGCAGCCAAGGTGCAGCAGGGTACGAGCAGTACTTC. Translating it yields CASSQGAAGYEQYF.

V gene TRBV11-2 combines with J gene TRBJ2-5; D is possibly TRBD2 (7 bases). CDR1 and CDR2 (germline): SGHAT, FQNNGV. The length of the CDR3 is 15 residues. The germline V and J ends were trimmed by 2 bases and 5 bases, with 15 bases remaining between them. The CDR3 spells CASSLPRGLGETQYF. As DNA, the CDR3 is TGTGCCAGCAGCTTACCGCGGGGGCTTGGGGAGACCCAGTACTTC.

This clone was recorded once. The chain employs TRBV19 and TRBJ2-7; D gene ambiguous. The CDR3 has 16 amino acids. CDR1 and CDR2 from the germline V gene are LNHDA and SQIVND (reference sequence). Trimming left V 6 bases short and J 4 bases short, with 22 bases between. CDR3 DNA sequence: TGTGCCAGTAGCAGAACGCACAGAGTATCTAGTTACGAGCAGTACTTC. Translating it yields CASSRTHRVSSYEQYF.

The chain links TRBV6-6 to TRBJ1-3; the D is unclear. Germline assignment: CDR1 MNHNY and CDR2 SVGAGI (reference sequence). Trimming took off 0 bases at V and 0 bases at J, with 3 bases between the two ends. The CDR3 is 14 amino acids. CDR3 sequence: CASSYSSSGNTIYF. As DNA, the CDR3 is TGTGCCAGCAGTTACTCGAGCTCTGGAAACACCATATATTTT.

The chain combines TRBV18 with TRBJ2-5, with TRBD2 matching over 7 bases. The J call may be mistaken, given a closer DNA end match to TRBJ2-7. This CDR3 has 14 residues. Germline V lookup: CDR1 KGHSH, CDR2 LQKENI. CDR3 DNA sequence: TGTGCCAGCTCACCAGGGACTACTACTTACGAGCAGTACTTC. Its translation is CASSPGTTTYEQYF.

The genes are TRBV5-4 and TRBJ1-1; a weak D match, TRBD1 (6 bases). There are 15 residues in the CDR3. V shed 5 bases and J shed 4 bases, with 18 bases lying between them. Germline CDR1 is SGHNT and CDR2 is YYREEE (reference sequence). CDR3 amino acids: CASSSVRGRITEAFF. CDR3 DNA: TGTGCCAGCAGTTCAGTCAGGGGCAGGATCACTGAAGCTTTCTTT. Together with reference TRBV5-4 and TRBJ1-1, the CDR3 gives the full variable domain: ETGVTQSPTHLIKTRGQQVTLRCSSQSGHNTVSWYQQALGQGPQFIFQYYREEENGRGNFPPRFSGLQFPNYSSELNVNALELDDSALYLCASSSVRGRITEAFFGQGTRLTVV.

This clone was found a few times. V and J are TRBV5-4 and TRBJ1-3, with a tentative D call TRBD1 (5 bases). This CDR3 contains 15 residues. Germline V gives CDR1 SGHNT, CDR2 YYREEE (reference sequence). The ends were cut back, 5 bases at V and 0 bases at J, with 12 bases in the middle. The CDR3 spells CASRKKGSSGNTIYF. CDR3 DNA sequence: TGTGCCAGCAGAAAAAAGGGGTCCTCTGGAAACACCATATATTTT.

CDR3 in amino acids: CASSRKPAGTGELFF. The CDR3 nucleotides read TGTGCCAGCAGTCGAAAACCCGCGGGTACCGGGGAGCTGTTTTTT. The rearrangement joins TRBV2 to TRBJ2-2; tentative D call: TRBD2 (5 bases). The CDR3 spans 15 residues. Germline V gene lookup returns CDR1 SNHLY and CDR2 FYNNEI. Trimming pared 5 bases from V and 5 bases from J, leaving 15 bases between.

V and J are TRBV4-2 and TRBJ1-2, with 7 nucleotides matching TRBD1. The CDR3 sequence is 16 residues long. Germline lookup yields CDR1 LGHNA and CDR2 YNFKEQ. V dropped 4 bases and J dropped 0; count of bases not matched to a gene: 8. In DNA form, the CDR3 reads TGTGCCAGCAGCCGGGCCACAGGGGAGGCTAACTATGGCTACACCTTC. It specifies CASSRATGEANYGYTF.

This clone was observed once. J is TRBJ2-1 and V is TRBV6-5; 11 nucleotides agree with TRBD2. Germline CDR1 and CDR2: MNHEY and SVGAGI. This CDR3 contains 14 residues. With 2 bases clipped from V and 8 bases from J, the junction kept 2 bases outside the gene matches. As DNA, the CDR3 is TGTGCCAGCAGTTACCAACTAGCGGGGGATGAGCAGTTCTTC. Translation gives CASSYQLAGDEQFF.

CDR3 sequence: CASSLGLASSRSSYNEQFF. DNA of the CDR3: TGTGCCAGCAGCTTGGGCCTAGCGTCTTCGAGGAGCTCCTACAATGAGCAGTTCTTC. This sequence joins TRBV7-3 and TRBJ2-1; perhaps TRBD2 as D (6 bases). The length of the CDR3 is 19 residues. The germline V gene has CDR1 SGHTA and CDR2 FQGTGA. Trimming took off 3 bases at V and 0 bases at J, with 21 bases between the two ends.

This sequence joins TRBV12-1 and TRBJ2-7; the table gives TRBD2 as D, unverified against the DNA. TRBV12-1 is given as a pseudogene. This CDR3 contains 17 residues. CDR3 sequence (DNA): TGTGCCAGCAGCCCTCCGGGGGATCCGCGCCATTCATACGAGCAGTACTTC. Protein: CASSPPGDPRHSYEQYF.